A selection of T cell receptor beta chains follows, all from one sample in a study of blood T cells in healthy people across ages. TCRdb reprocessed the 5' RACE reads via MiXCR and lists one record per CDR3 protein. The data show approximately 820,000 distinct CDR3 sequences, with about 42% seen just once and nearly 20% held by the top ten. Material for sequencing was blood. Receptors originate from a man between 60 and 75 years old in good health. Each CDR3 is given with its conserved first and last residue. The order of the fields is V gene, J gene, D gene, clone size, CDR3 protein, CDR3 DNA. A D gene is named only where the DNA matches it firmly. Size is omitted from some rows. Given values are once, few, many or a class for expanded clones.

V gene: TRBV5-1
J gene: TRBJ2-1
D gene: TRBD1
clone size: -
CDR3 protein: CASSSDRGRNEQFF
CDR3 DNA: TGCGCCAGCAGCTCTGACAGGGGCAGGAATGAGCAGTTCTTC

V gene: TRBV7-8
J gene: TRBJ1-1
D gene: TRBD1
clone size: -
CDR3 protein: CASSLGTGQAEAFF
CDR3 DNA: TGTGCCAGCAGCTTAGGGACAGGGCAAGCTGAAGCTTTCTTT

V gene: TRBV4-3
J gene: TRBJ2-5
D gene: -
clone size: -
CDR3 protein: CASSHGRVKGVCETQYF
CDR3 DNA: TGCGCCAGCAGCCATGGGAGGGTCAAGGGGGTCTGCGAGACCCAGTACTTC

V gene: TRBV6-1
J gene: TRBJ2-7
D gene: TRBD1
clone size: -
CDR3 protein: CTSRDQGQGPYNEQYF
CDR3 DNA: TGTACCAGCAGGGACCAGGGACAGGGGCCCTACAATGAGCAGTACTTC

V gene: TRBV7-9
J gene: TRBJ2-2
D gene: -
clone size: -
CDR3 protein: CASSLLGHSGKGELFF
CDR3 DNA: TGTGCCAGCAGCTTACTCGGCCACTCCGGGAAGGGGGAGCTGTTTTTT

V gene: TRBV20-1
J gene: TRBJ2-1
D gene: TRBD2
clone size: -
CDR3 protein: CSASVAGRSYNEQFF
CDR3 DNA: TGCAGTGCTAGCGTAGCGGGGCGCTCCTACAATGAGCAGTTCTTC

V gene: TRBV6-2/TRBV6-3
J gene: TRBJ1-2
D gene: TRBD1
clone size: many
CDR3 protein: CASSYSTGGYGYTF
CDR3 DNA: TGTGCCAGCAGTTACTCGACAGGGGGCTATGGCTACACCTTC

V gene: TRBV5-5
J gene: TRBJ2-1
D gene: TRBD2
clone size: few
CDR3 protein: CASSHSPSGGTYNEQFF
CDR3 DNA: TGTGCCAGCAGCCACTCCCCTAGCGGGGGCACCTACAATGAGCAGTTCTTC

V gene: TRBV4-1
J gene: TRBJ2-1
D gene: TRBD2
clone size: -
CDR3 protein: CASSQEDRTSLNEQFF
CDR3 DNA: TGCGCCAGCAGCCAAGAGGACCGGACTAGCTTGAATGAGCAGTTCTTC

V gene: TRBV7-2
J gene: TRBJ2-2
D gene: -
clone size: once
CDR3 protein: CASSPGPRETGEPFF
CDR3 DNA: TGTGCCAGCAGCCCCGGGCCTAGAGAGACCGGGGAGCCGTTTTTT

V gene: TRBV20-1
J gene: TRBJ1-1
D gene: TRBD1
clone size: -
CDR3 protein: CSASPRTGINTEAFF
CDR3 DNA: TGCAGTGCTAGCCCGCGGACAGGGATCAACACTGAAGCTTTCTTT

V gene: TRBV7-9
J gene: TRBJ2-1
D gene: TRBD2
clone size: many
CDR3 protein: CASGRAGGATEQFF
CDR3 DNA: TGTGCCAGCGGCCGAGCGGGGGGAGCTACTGAGCAGTTCTTC

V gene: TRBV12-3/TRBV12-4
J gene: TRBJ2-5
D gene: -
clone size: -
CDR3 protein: CASTILGAKETLYF
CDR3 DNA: TGTGCCAGCACAATACTGGGCGCGAAAGAGACCCTGTACTTC

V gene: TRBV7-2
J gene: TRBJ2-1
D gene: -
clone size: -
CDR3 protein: CASSLASYAGQFF
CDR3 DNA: TGTGCCAGCAGCTTAGCATCCTACGCGGGGCAGTTCTTC

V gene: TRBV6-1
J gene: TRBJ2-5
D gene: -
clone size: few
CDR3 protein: CASSRGTRREETQYF
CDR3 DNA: TGTGCCAGCAGTAGGGGGACCCGGCGGGAGGAGACCCAGTACTTC

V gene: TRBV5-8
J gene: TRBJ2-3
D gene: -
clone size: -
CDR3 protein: CASSLVAMRSTDTQYF
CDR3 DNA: TGTGCCAGCAGCTTGGTCGCGATGAGGTCCACAGATACGCAGTATTTT

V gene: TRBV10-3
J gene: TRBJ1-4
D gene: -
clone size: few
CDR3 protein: CAISSGEFNEKLFF
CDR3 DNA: TGTGCCATCAGTTCAGGGGAGTTTAATGAAAAACTGTTTTTT

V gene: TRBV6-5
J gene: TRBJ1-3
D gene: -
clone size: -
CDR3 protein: CASRRVNGNTIYF
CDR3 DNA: TGTGCCAGTCGGCGGGTAAATGGAAACACCATATATTTT

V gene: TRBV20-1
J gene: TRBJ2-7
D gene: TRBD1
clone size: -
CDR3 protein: CSARSTGDLEQYF
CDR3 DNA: TGCAGTGCTAGGAGCACAGGGGATCTCGAGCAGTACTTC

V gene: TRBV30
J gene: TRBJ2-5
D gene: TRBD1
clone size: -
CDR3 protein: CAWGTGGWRETQYF
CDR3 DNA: TGTGCCTGGGGGACAGGAGGATGGCGCGAGACCCAGTACTTC

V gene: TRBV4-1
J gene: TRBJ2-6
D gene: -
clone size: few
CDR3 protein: CASSQGMNSGANVLTF
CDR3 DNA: TGCGCCAGCAGCCAGGGCATGAACTCTGGGGCCAACGTCCTGACTTTC

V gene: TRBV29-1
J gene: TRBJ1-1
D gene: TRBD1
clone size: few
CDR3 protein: CSVSGQANTEAFF
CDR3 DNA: TGCAGCGTTTCCGGACAGGCTAACACTGAAGCTTTCTTT

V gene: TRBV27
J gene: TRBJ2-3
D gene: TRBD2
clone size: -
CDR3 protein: CASSLSIGLAGFKDTQYF
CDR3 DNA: TGTGCCAGCAGTTTATCTATTGGACTAGCGGGGTTTAAGGATACGCAGTATTTT

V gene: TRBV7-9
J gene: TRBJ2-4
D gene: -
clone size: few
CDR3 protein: CASSSGEKNIQYF
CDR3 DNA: TGTGCCAGCAGCTCCGGAGAGAAAAACATTCAGTACTTC

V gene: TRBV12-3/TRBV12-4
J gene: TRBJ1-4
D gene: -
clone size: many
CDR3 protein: CASTSTGGNEKLFF
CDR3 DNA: TGTGCCAGCACCTCGACAGGAGGGAATGAAAAACTGTTTTTT

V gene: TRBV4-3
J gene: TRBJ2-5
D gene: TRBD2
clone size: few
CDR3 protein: CASSQAWGGQETQYF
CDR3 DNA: TGCGCCAGCAGCCAAGCTTGGGGGGGCCAAGAGACCCAGTACTTC

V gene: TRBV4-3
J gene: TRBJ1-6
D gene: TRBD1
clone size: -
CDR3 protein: CASSQNQGAGNSPLHF
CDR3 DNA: TGCGCCAGCAGCCAAAACCAGGGGGCCGGAAATTCACCCCTCCACTTT

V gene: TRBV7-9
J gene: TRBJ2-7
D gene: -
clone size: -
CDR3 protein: CASGEDSYEQYF
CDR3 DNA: TGTGCCTCCGGGGAGGATTCCTACGAGCAGTACTTC

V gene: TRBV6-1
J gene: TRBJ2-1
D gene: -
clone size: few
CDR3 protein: CASSDWRAVDEQFF
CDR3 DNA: TGTGCCAGCAGTGACTGGAGGGCGGTCGATGAGCAGTTCTTC

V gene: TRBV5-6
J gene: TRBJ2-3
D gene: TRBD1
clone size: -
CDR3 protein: CASSLAGTERWYF
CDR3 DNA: TGTGCCAGCAGCTTGGCGGGGACAGAGAGGTGGTATTTT

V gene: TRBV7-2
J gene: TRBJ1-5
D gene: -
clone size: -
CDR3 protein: CASSFAQGSQPQHF
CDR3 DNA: TGTGCCAGCAGCTTCGCTCAGGGTAGTCAGCCCCAGCATTTT

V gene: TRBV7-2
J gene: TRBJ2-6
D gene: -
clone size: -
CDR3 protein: CASTRGVAVSAANVLTF
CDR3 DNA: TGTGCCAGCACCAGGGGAGTAGCCGTCTCTGCGGCCAACGTCCTGACTTTC

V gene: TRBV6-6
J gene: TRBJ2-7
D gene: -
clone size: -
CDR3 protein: CASSYSSRRNPYEQYF
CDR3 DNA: TGTGCCAGCAGTTACTCGAGTAGGAGGAACCCCTACGAGCAGTACTTC

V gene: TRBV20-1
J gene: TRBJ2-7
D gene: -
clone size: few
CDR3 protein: CSATGDSRWNEQYF
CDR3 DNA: TGCAGTGCTACGGGGGACAGCCGTTGGAACGAGCAGTACTTC

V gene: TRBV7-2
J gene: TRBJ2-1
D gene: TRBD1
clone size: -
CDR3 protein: CASSIQRQGYNEQFF
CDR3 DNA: TGTGCCAGCAGCATTCAGAGACAGGGGTACAATGAGCAGTTCTTC

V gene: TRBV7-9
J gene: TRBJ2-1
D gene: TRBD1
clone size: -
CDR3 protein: CASSISGQAPREQFF
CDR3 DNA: TGTGCCAGCAGCATATCGGGACAGGCCCCACGGGAGCAGTTCTTC

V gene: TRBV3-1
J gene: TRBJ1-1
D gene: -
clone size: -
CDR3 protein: CASSQEGRVEAFF
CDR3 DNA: TGTGCCAGCAGCCAAGAAGGGAGAGTAGAAGCTTTCTTT

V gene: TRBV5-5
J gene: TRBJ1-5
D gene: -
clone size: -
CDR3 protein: CASTGVVEPQHF
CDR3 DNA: TGTGCCAGCACTGGGGTGGTTGAGCCCCAGCATTTT

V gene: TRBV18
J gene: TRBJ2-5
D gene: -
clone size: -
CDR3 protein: CASSPNPYRTETQYF
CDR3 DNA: TGTGCCAGCTCACCAAACCCATACAGGACGGAGACCCAGTACTTC

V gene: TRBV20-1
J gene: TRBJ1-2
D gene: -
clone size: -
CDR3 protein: CSASAGTGLYGYTF
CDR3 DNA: TGCAGTGCTAGCGCCGGGACCGGCCTCTATGGCTACACCTTC

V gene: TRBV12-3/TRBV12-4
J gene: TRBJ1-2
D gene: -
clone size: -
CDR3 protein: CASSAGTAHPYYGYTF
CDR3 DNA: TGTGCCAGCAGTGCCGGGACGGCTCACCCATACTATGGCTACACCTTC

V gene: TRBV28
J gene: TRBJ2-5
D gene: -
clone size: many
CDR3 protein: CASSLYREETQYF
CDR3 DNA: TGTGCCAGCAGTTTATACAGGGAAGAGACCCAGTACTTC

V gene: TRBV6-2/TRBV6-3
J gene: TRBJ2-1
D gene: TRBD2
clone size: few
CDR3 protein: CASSPGLVPNEQFF
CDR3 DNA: TGTGCCAGCAGCCCGGGACTAGTTCCAAATGAGCAGTTCTTC

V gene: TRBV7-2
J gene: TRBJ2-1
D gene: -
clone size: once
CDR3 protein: CASSPGKGESYNEQFF
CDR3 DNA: TGTGCCAGCAGCCCGGGGAAAGGGGAAAGCTACAATGAGCAGTTCTTC

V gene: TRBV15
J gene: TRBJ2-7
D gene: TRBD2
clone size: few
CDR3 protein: CATSRDTGGPAAEQYF
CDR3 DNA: TGTGCCACCAGCAGAGACACGGGAGGGCCGGCCGCCGAGCAGTACTTC

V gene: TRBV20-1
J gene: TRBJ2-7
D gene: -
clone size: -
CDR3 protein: CSAREGLGDGYEQYF
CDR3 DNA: TGCAGTGCTAGAGAGGGATTGGGGGACGGCTACGAGCAGTACTTC

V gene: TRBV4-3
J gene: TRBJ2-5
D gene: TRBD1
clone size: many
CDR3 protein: CASSRQGTETQYF
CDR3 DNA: TGCGCCAGCAGCAGACAGGGTACAGAGACCCAGTACTTC

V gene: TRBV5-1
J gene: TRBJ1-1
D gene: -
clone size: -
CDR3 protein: CASSLVPKTEAFF
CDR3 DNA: TGCGCCAGCAGCCTGGTACCTAAGACTGAAGCTTTCTTT

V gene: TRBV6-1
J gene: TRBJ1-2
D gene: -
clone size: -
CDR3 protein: CASYTATYYGYTF
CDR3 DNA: TGTGCCAGCTATACAGCGACTTACTATGGCTACACCTTC

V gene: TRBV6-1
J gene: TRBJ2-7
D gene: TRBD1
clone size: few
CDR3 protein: CASSAGDRVVGEQYF
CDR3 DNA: TGTGCCAGCAGTGCGGGGGACAGGGTGGTTGGCGAGCAGTACTTC

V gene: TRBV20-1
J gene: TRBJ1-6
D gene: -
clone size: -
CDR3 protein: CSARQGVNSPLHF
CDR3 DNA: TGCAGTGCTAGACAGGGCGTCAATTCACCCCTCCACTTT

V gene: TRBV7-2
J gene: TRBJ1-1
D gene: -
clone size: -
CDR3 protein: CASSSMLDTEAFF
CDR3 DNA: TGTGCCAGCAGCTCCATGCTGGACACTGAAGCTTTCTTT

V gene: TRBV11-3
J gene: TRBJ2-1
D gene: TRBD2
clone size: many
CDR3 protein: CASSGGRRGYNEQFF
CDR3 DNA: TGTGCCAGCTCGGGGGGACGGAGAGGCTACAATGAGCAGTTCTTC

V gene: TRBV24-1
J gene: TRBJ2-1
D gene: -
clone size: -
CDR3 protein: CATSDLGAAEHLQFF
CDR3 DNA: TGTGCCACCAGTGATTTGGGGGCTGCGGAACACCTGCAGTTCTTC

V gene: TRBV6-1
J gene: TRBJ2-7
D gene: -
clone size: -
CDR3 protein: CASTALAYNEQYF
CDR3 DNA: TGTGCCAGCACGGCTCTAGCCTACAATGAGCAGTACTTC

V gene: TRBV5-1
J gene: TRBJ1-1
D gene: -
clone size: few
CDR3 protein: CASSLRTGDFEAFF
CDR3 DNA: TGCGCCAGCAGCTTACGGACGGGGGATTTTGAAGCTTTCTTT

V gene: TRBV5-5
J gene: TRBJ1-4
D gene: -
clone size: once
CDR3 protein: CASRLQSRTNEKLFF
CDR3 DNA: TGTGCCAGCCGCTTGCAATCTCGAACGAATGAAAAACTGTTTTTT

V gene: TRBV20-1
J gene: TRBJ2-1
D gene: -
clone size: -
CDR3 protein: CSAHPARANNEQFF
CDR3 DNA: TGCAGTGCCCACCCAGCCAGGGCCAACAATGAGCAGTTCTTC

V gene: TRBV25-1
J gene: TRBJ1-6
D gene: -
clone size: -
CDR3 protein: CASSLKGPPLHF
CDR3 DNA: TGTGCCAGCAGTTTGAAGGGTCCACCCCTCCACTTT

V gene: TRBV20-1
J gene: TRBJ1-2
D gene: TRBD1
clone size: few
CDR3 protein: CSARDMDRGRRNYGYTF
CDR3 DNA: TGCAGTGCTAGAGACATGGACAGGGGGCGAAGGAACTATGGCTACACCTTC